This T cell receptor (beta chain) was captured by sequencing in a study of spatial heterogeneity in lung cancer. As to time point: sample taken at primary tumor resection. The CDR3 runs 15 residues. Per the germline V gene, CDR1 is SEHNR and CDR2 is FQNEAQ (reference sequence). After removal of 5 bases from V and 2 bases from J, the junction contained 5 bases not matched to a gene. Individually, TCR cDNA molecules were each labelled with a unique molecular identifier. In TCRdb, the 5' RACE reads were re-called with MiXCR into one record per CDR3 protein. The sample records about 300 distinct CDR3 sequences, about 20% being singletons.

This TCR was sampled from a male donor with early-stage non-small cell lung cancer. The source was normal lung tissue next to the tumor, collected at surgery. V gene TRBV7-9 combines with J gene TRBJ1-5; TRBD1 matches at 8 bases. Here the CDR3 reads CASSETGAGNQPQHF. The DNA of the CDR3 is TGTGCCAGCAGCGAGACAGGGGCAGGCAATCAGCCCCAGCATTTT.